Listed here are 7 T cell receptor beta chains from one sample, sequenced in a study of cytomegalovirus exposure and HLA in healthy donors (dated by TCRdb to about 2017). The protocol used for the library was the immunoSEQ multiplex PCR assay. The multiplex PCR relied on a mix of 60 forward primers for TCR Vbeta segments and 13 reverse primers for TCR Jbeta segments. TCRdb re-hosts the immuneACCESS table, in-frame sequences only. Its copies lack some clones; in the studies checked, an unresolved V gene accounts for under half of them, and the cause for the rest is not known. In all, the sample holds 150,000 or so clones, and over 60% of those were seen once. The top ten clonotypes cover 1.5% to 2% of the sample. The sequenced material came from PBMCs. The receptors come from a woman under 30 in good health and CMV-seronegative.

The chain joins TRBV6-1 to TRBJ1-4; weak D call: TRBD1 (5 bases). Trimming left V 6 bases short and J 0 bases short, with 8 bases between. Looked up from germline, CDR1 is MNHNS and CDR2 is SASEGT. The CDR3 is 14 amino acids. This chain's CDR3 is CASRTGATNEKLFF. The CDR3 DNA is TGTGCCAGCAGGACGGGGGCAACTAATGAAAAACTGTTTTTT.

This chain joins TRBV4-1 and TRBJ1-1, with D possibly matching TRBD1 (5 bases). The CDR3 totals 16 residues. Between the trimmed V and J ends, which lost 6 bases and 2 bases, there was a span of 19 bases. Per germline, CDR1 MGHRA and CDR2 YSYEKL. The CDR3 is CASSIVGSGGNTEAFF. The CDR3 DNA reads TGCGCCAGCAGTATCGTTGGGTCGGGGGGAAACACTGAAGCTTTCTTT.

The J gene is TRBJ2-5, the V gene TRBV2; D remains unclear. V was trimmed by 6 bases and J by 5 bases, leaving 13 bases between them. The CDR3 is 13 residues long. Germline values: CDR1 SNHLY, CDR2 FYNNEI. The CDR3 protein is CASRPLQWETQYF. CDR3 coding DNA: TGTGCCAGCAGGCCTCTACAGTGGGAGACCCAGTACTTC.

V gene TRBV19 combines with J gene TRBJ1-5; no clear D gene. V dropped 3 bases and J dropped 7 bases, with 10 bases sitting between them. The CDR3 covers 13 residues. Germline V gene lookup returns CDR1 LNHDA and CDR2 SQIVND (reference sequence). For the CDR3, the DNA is TGTGCCAGTAGTATTGCCGCGGAACAGCCCCAGCATTTT. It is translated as CASSIAAEQPQHF.

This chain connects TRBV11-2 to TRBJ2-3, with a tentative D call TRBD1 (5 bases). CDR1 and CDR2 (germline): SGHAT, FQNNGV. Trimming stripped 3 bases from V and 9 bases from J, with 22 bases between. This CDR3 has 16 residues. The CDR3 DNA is TGTGCCAGCAGCTTCCCGTTTCAGGGAAGTACGGGCACGCAGTATTTT. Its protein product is CASSFPFQGSTGTQYF.

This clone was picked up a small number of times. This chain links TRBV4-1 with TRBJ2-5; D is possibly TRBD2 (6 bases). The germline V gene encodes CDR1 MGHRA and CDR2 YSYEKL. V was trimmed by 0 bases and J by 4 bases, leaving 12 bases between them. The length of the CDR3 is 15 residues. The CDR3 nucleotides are TGCGCCAGCAGCCAAGAAGTCCTAGCGACAGAGACCCAGTACTTC. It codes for CASSQEVLATETQYF.

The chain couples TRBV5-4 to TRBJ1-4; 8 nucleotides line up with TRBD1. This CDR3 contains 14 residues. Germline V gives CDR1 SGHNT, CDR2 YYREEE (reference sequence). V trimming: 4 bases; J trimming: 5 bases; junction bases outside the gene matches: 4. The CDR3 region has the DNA TGTGCCAGCAGCACGGGACAGGACAATGAAAAACTGTTTTTT. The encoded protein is CASSTGQDNEKLFF.